The 18 T cell receptor beta chains given below trace back to one sample, sequenced in a study of circulating CD8 cells and anti-PD-1 response in melanoma. Each library started from approximately 15 ng of total RNA using the QIAseq Immune Repertoire TCR panel. TCRdb re-called the reads with MiXCR, one entry per CDR3 protein. This sample yields some 400 distinct CDR3 sequences, of which approximately 7% are seen a single time; 45% to 60% belongs to the top ten. Four subsets defined by PD-1 and/or TIGIT were sorted from live CD3+CD8+TCRalphabeta+ cells. The sample here was CD8+ T cells from PBMCs, taken at baseline or after one month of anti-PD-1 therapy (not recorded which). The receptor source for this set is a human donor with melanoma.

As to this clonotype: The DNA is left out, because the CDR3 cannot be placed on it with certainty; the CDR3 is given as TCRdb lists it. The chain links TRBV6-2 or TRBV6-3 to TRBJ2-2; no DNA check was done on the table's D call, TRBD1. From germline, CDR1 is MNHEY and CDR2 SVGEGT. The CDR3 length is 16 residues, termini included. CDR3 sequence: CASSYWGQGATGELFF.

Notes on this clonotype: A far larger clone lies a single base away; this is likely a read error. This chain joins TRBV21-1 and TRBJ2-2; the tabulated D call, TRBD2, remains unverified against the DNA. TRBV21-1 counts as a pseudogene. The CDR3 is 14 residues long. CDR3 DNA sequence: TGTGCCAGCAGGTCGGGTAGCCCGCCCGGGGAGCTGGTTTTT. Translated, it gives CASRSGSPPGELVF.

This sequence joins TRBV28 and TRBJ2-7; possible D gene TRBD2, 5 bases. Trimming removed 5 bases at V and 4 bases at J, with 15 bases between. Germline V gene lookup returns CDR1 MDHEN and CDR2 SYDVKM. There are 14 residues in the CDR3. The CDR3 bases are TGTGCCAGCAGTCCCCGGACTGCACCTTACGAGCAGTACTTC. Translation: CASSPRTAPYEQYF.

This clonotype is medium-sized (0.01 to 0.1%) by share. The chain joins TRBV7-2 to TRBJ1-1; D is ambiguous. CDR3 size: 14 residues. V was cut by 5 bases and J by 4 bases, with 14 bases left in between. The germline gives CDR1 SGHTA, CDR2 FQGNSA. CDR3 bases: TGTGCCAGCAGCACGACACCATACTCCACTGAAGCTTTCTTT. Translated: CASSTTPYSTEAFF.

This clonotype is large within its sample. The chain carries TRBV2 and TRBJ2-2; 8 bases line up with TRBD1. Trimming took 1 base from V and 5 from J; bases not matched to a gene: 6. The CDR3 is 16 amino acids. Germline V gene lookup returns CDR1 SNHLY and CDR2 FYNNEI. CDR3 coding DNA: TGTGCCAGCAGTGAAGTCCAGGGGGCTGGAACCGGGGAGCTGTTTTTT. This sequence encodes CASSEVQGAGTGELFF.

Only a few counts were recorded for this clonotype. A much larger clone sits a single nucleotide away, making a read error possible. The CDR3 does not end in the conserved phenylalanine or tryptophan, so this is likely a read error. The chain links TRBV9 to TRBJ2-3; D is unclear. The CDR3 consists of 13 residues. Germline CDR1 is SGDLS and CDR2 is YYNGEE. V lost 1 base, J lost 3 bases, and 6 bases lay in between. The CDR3: CASSVSGTDTQYS. The CDR3 DNA is TGTGCCAGCAGCGTATCGGGTACAGATACGCAGTATTCT.

This clonotype ranks as large. The rearrangement links TRBV2 to TRBJ1-5; D not certain. The length of the CDR3 is 14 residues. Germline lookup yields CDR1 SNHLY and CDR2 FYNNEI. V was shortened by 0 bases and J by 7 bases, with 10 bases between the two germline ends. CDR3 protein: CASSEAIGNQPQHF. The CDR3 DNA follows: TGTGCCAGCAGTGAAGCGATTGGGAACCAGCCCCAGCATTTT.

This clonotype is classed as medium-sized. The V call is TRBV23-1, the J call TRBJ2-2; D is uncertain. TRBV23-1 counts as an open reading frame of uncertain function. The CDR3 contains 16 residues. Trimming left V 1 base short and J 5 bases short, with 14 bases between. CDR3: CASSQCWAVRTGELFF. CDR3 coding DNA: TGCGCCAGCAGTCAATGTTGGGCAGTTAGGACCGGGGAGCTGTTTTTT.

By share, this clonotype counts as medium-sized. The chain's CDR3 is CASTSLRFGNEQFF. The CDR3 DNA follows: TGTGCCAGTACCTCCCTACGCTTCGGGAATGAGCAGTTCTTC. This chain links TRBV19 with TRBJ2-1; D remains unclear. The V and J ends lost 7 bases and 7 bases respectively, with 17 bases between them. Per the germline V gene, CDR1 is LNHDA and CDR2 is SQIVND (reference sequence). The CDR3 has 14 amino acids.

This clonotype is termed large. The chain has TRBV28 and TRBJ1-6; D call uncertain. This CDR3 has 12 amino acids. The germline CDR1 and CDR2 sequences are MDHEN and SYDVKM. V lost 5 bases and J 5 bases, leaving 4 bases between the germline ends. CDR3 DNA sequence: TGTGCCAGCAGTAGGGATAATTCACCCCTCCACTTT. The encoded protein is CASSRDNSPLHF.

This clonotype occurred a few times. A read error may produce the germline difference seen at one junction end. The chain recombines TRBV27 with TRBJ2-5; a weak D match, TRBD1 (5 bases). Germline V gene sequence: CDR1 MNHEY, CDR2 SMNVEV (reference sequence). This CDR3 comprises 13 residues. The CDR3 region has the DNA TGTGCCAGCAGTTTGCGTCGCCAAGAGACACAGGACTTC. Amino acids: CASSLRRQETQDF.

The chain uses TRBV10-3 and TRBJ2-1; D uncertain. Germline lookup yields CDR1 ENHRY and CDR2 SYGVKD. The CDR3 contains 13 residues. V shed 0 bases and J shed 3 bases, with 3 bases lying between them. CDR3 in DNA: TGTGCCATCAGTGAGTCAGGCTACAATGAGCAGTTCTTC. Translation gives CAISESGYNEQFF.

In its sample, this clonotype is large. CDR3 amino acids: CASSLSGGAYEQYF. The CDR3 DNA reads as TGTGCCAGCAGCCTCTCTGGCGGGGCCTACGAGCAGTACTTC. This chain connects TRBV7-2 to TRBJ2-7; TRBD2 is a possible D gene (6 bases). V dropped 5 bases and J dropped 2 bases, with 13 bases sitting between them. Germline assignment: CDR1 SGHTA and CDR2 FQGNSA. This CDR3 region has 14 residues.

By share of the sample, this clonotype is medium-sized (0.01 to 0.1%). V usage is TRBV11-2 and J usage is TRBJ2-3; 13 positions agree with TRBD2. The CDR3 covers 19 residues. Per the germline V gene, CDR1 is SGHAT and CDR2 is FQNNGV. The trim removed 3 bases at V and 3 bases at J, leaving 12 bases unmatched. The CDR3 region is CASSFPRHGLAGDTDTQYF. The CDR3 nucleotides read TGTGCCAGCAGCTTCCCCAGGCATGGACTAGCGGGGGATACAGATACGCAGTATTTT.

By sample share, this clonotype is large. The chain uses TRBV18 and TRBJ2-7, with 12 nucleotides matching TRBD2. V gave up 2 bases and J gave up 0 bases; unmatched junction bases: 2. Germline V lookup: CDR1 KGHSH, CDR2 LQKENI. This CDR3 is built from 16 residues. CDR3 coding DNA: TGTGCCAGCTCACCATGGACTAGCGGGGACTCCTACGAGCAGTACTTC. It encodes CASSPWTSGDSYEQYF. Together with reference TRBV18 and TRBJ2-7, the CDR3 gives the full variable domain: NAGVMQNPRHLVRRRGQEARLRCSPMKGHSHVYWYRQLPEEGLKFMVYLQKENIIDESGMPKERFSAEFPKEGPSILRIQQVVRGDSAAYFCASSPWTSGDSYEQYFGPGTRLTVT.

This clonotype is medium-sized (0.01 to 0.1%) within its sample. This rearrangement joins TRBV6-1 to TRBJ2-7; 10 nucleotides agree with TRBD1. There are 17 residues in the CDR3. Trimming cost V 6 bases and J 2 bases; bases outside gene matches: 13. Germline CDR1 reads MNHNS; CDR2 reads SASEGT. The CDR3 nucleotides read TGTGCCAGCAGAGATACAAGGGGACAGGGGTTAACCTACGAGCAGTACTTC. Translating gives CASRDTRGQGLTYEQYF.

In this sample, this clonotype is medium-sized (0.01 to 0.1%). The chain couples TRBV14 to TRBJ2-3; TRBD2 is a possible D gene (5 bases). The length of the CDR3 is 15 residues. V dropped 2 bases and J dropped 5 bases, with 14 bases sitting between them. Germline CDR1 reads SGHDN; CDR2 reads FVKESK. DNA for the CDR3: TGTGCCAGCAGCCAAACGGCTAGCTCAGGAGATACGCAGTATTTT. Its translation: CASSQTASSGDTQYF.

By frequency in the sample, this clonotype is large. The V and J genes are TRBV2 and TRBJ2-7, with 7 bases identical to TRBD1. V was pared by 6 bases and J by 1 base, with 12 bases of the junction left unmatched. Germline V gene sequence: CDR1 SNHLY, CDR2 FYNNEI. The CDR3 contains 16 residues. CDR3 in DNA: TGTGCCAGCAGCGGCACCTTGGGACAGAAGTCCTACGAGCAGTACTTC. It codes for CASSGTLGQKSYEQYF.